These 14 T cell receptor beta chains originate from one sample sequenced in a study of tumor-infiltrating lymphocytes in primary liver carcinoma. Making TCR beta cDNA involved approximately 0.5 ug total RNA and a constant-region primer. Each TCR beta library was derived from three nested multiplex PCR rounds that employed slightly modified ARM-PCR. Investigators reported that the first two PCR rounds, at about 11 cycles each, used TRBV1-TRBV30 forward primers with a C-beta reverse primer. From the multiplex PCR reads, TCRdb called clonotypes with MiXCR, one entry per CDR3 protein. The sample consists of more than 75,000 distinct CDR3 sequences, 60% to 75% of them appearing once. Scientists recovered RNA and DNA together from about 21-30 mg of unsorted bulk tissue. Material: liver tumor tissue from sampling region 1. Stated subset: tumor region T1, superior pole. The receptors here all came from a man aged 35 to 55 with primary liver carcinoma and hepatitis B virus infection.

The rearrangement joins TRBV11-3 to TRBJ1-1; the D is unclear. Trimming took off 1 base at V and 1 base at J, with 4 bases between the two ends. CDR3 length: 13 residues. In germline, CDR1 is SGHNT, CDR2 YENEEA. In DNA form, the CDR3 reads TGTGCCAGCAGCTTAGTGACGAACACTGAAGCTTTCTTT. Encoded protein: CASSLVTNTEAFF. The full variable domain, with the rest looked up from reference TRBV11-3 and TRBJ1-1, is EAGVVQSPRYKIIEKKQPVAFWCNPISGHNTLYWYLQNLGQGPELLIRYENEEAVDDSQLPKDRFSAERLKGVDSTLKIQPAELGDSAVYLCASSLVTNTEAFFGQGTRLTVV.

The chain uses TRBV11-2 and TRBJ2-7, with D perhaps TRBD2 (5 bases). CDR3 length: 15 residues. In germline, CDR1 is SGHAT, CDR2 FQNNGV. The germline V and J ends were trimmed by 4 bases and 4 bases, with 17 bases remaining between them. The CDR3 sequence: CASSSIEGWRYEQYF. CDR3 bases: TGTGCCAGCAGCTCTATAGAGGGCTGGAGGTACGAGCAGTACTTC.

Concerning this clonotype: An end of the junction differs from the germline gene, which may be a read error. This chain connects TRBV4-1 to TRBJ2-7; D is tentatively TRBD1 or TRBD2 (7 bases each). The germline V gene has CDR1 MGHRA and CDR2 YSYEKL. The CDR3 is made up of 15 amino acids. CDR3 in DNA: TGCGTCAGCAGTCCTCGGGGAGGGGGCTCCTACGAGCGGTACTTC. This encodes CVSSPRGGGSYERYF.

Comment on this clonotype: This clone may be a read error of a much larger clone one base away. The chain employs TRBV7-9 and TRBJ2-3; D is undetermined. CDR3 length: 16 amino acids. Trimming shortened V by 3 bases and J by 3 bases, and 16 bases separated the two germline ends. The germline V gene has CDR1 SEHNR and CDR2 FQNEAQ (reference sequence). The CDR3 nucleotides are TGTGCCAGCAGCTTGGTTCTAACGTGGGAAACAGATACGCAGTATTTT. It specifies CASSLVLTWETDTQYF.

Only a few counts were recorded for this clonotype. A read error is possible here, since a much larger clone lies one base away. The chain uses TRBV5-4 and TRBJ2-3; TRBD2 matches 9 bases. The germline V gene encodes CDR1 SGHNT and CDR2 YYREEE (reference sequence). The CDR3 is 16 amino acids. V shed 3 bases, J shed 3 bases, and the junction held 8 bases outside the gene matches. CDR3 in DNA: TGTGCCAGCAGCTCCCTGGCGGGAGGGTATACAGATACGCAGTATTTT. Encoded protein: CASSSLAGGYTDTQYF.

Worth noting for this clonotype: A much larger clone differs from this one at a single base, so this may be a read error. The chain has TRBV5-8 and TRBJ1-5; no clear D gene. From germline, CDR1 is SGHTS and CDR2 YDEGEE. V was cut by 7 bases and J by 5 bases, with 16 bases left in between. The CDR3 loop spans 14 amino acids. CDR3 DNA: TGTGCCAGCGAAATGGAAGTTTCCTATCAGCCCCAGCATTTT. It yields the protein CASEMEVSYQPQHF.

This chain connects TRBV20-1 to TRBJ1-5; possibly TRBD1 for D (6 bases). With 5 bases removed from V and 15 bases from J, the gap between germline ends came to 20 bases. This CDR3 has 12 amino acids. Looked up from germline, CDR1 is DFQATT and CDR2 is SNEGSKA (reference sequence). CDR3 in amino acids: CSASDSSKIPHF. In DNA, the CDR3 is TGCAGTGCTTCGGACAGTAGCAAGATCCCGCATTTT.

Regarding this clonotype: A much larger clone lies a single base off, so this may be a read error. This rearrangement joins TRBV7-3 to TRBJ2-1; D perhaps matches TRBD2 (7 bases). CDR3 length: 15 residues. Germline V gene data show CDR1 as SGHTA and CDR2 as FQGTGA. V shed 6 bases and J shed 4 bases, with 16 bases lying between them. The CDR3 nucleotides are TGTGCCAGCAGTTGGATAGGGGGAGGGTACAATGAGCAGTTCTTC. Its translation: CASSWIGGGYNEQFF.

This clonotype was observed a few times. The genes are TRBV2 and TRBJ2-7; 12 bases agree with TRBD2. The V gene end was trimmed by 4 bases and the J gene end by 4 bases; junction bases not matched to a gene: 5. CDR3 length equals 15 residues. Germline V gene data show CDR1 as SNHLY and CDR2 as FYNNEI. This CDR3 reads CASSGTSGVQYEQYF. CDR3 coding DNA: TGTGCCAGCAGTGGGACTAGCGGGGTTCAATACGAGCAGTACTTC.

As regards this clonotype: One junction end disagrees with the germline gene, perhaps due to a read error. The CDR3 DNA follows: TGCAGTGCTAGCCTGACAGATACGCAGTGTTTT. Translation gives CSASLTDTQCF. The chain recombines TRBV20-1 with TRBJ2-3; maybe TRBD1 (5 bases). This CDR3 region has 11 residues. The germline CDR1 and CDR2 sequences are DFQATT and SNEGSKA (reference sequence).

Of note for this clonotype: The junction and the germline gene differ at one end; a read error may be behind it. V usage is TRBV6-2 or TRBV6-3 and J usage is TRBJ1-1, with D tentatively TRBD1 (5 bases). CDR1 is MNHEY, CDR2 SVGEGT, per germline. The CDR3 loop spans 14 amino acids. The CDR3: CASSDQGFNIEAFF. Here the CDR3 DNA reads TGCGCCAGCAGTGACCAGGGATTTAACATTGAAGCTTTCTTT.

As regards this clonotype: Just one base apart from a much larger clone, this may be a read error. The chain employs TRBV11-2 and TRBJ2-3; D gene uncertain. This CDR3 region has 16 residues. Germline V gene lookup returns CDR1 SGHAT and CDR2 FQNNGV. Trimming took off 1 base at V and 0 bases at J, with 11 bases between the two ends. This CDR3 reads CASSLGVETSTDTQYF. The CDR3 coding sequence is TGTGCCAGCAGCTTAGGGGTAGAGACGAGCACAGATACGCAGTATTTT.

This clonotype was seen a handful of times. The V gene is TRBV20-1, the J gene TRBJ2-3; 12 bases are a match to TRBD2. The trim removed 3 bases at V and 0 bases at J, leaving 7 bases unmatched. Per the germline V gene, CDR1 is DFQATT and CDR2 is SNEGSKA (reference sequence). This CDR3 is 17 amino acids long. The CDR3 nucleotides read TGCAGTGCTAGTGGGCTAGCGGGAGGGCCGAGCACAGATACGCAGTATTTT. Translation gives CSASGLAGGPSTDTQYF.

A word on this clonotype: One junction end does not reproduce the germline sequence, and a read error may be involved. The genes are TRBV6-1 and TRBJ2-1, with a tentative D call TRBD2 (5 bases). CDR3 length equals 19 residues. Germline V lookup: CDR1 MNHNS, CDR2 SASEGT. CDR3 nucleotides: TGTGCAAGCAGTAATCCTACCGGGAAGGCCGCGGTTGGGAGCCATGAGCGGTTCTTC. Translation: CASSNPTGKAAVGSHERFF.